Listed below are T cell receptor beta chains from one sample, sequenced in a study of CD8 T cells in Susac syndrome. TCRdb reprocessed the immunoSEQ multiplex PCR reads via MiXCR and lists one record per CDR3 protein. Of some 160,000 distinct CDR3 sequences in the sample, about 91% were seen once. Sequencing input: CD4+ T cells from PBMCs. The receptors were sampled from a human donor in good health. Each CDR3 is given with its conserved first and last residue. The D gene is left open where the match is weak. Clone size is given for some rows only: seen once, a few or many times, or a class if the clone is expanded.

abundance: NA; d_gene: NA; j_gene: TRBJ2-6; v_gene: TRBV2; CDR3aa: CASSSDRYSGANVLTF; CDR3nt: TGTGCCAGCTCCTCTGACAGATACTCTGGGGCCAACGTCCTGACTTTC
abundance: NA; d_gene: TRBD2; j_gene: TRBJ2-1; v_gene: TRBV3-1; CDR3aa: CASTFGLARSDEQFF; CDR3nt: TGTGCCAGCACCTTTGGACTAGCGAGGTCCGATGAGCAGTTCTTC
abundance: once; d_gene: NA; j_gene: TRBJ2-2; v_gene: TRBV7-7; CDR3aa: CASSRGFGELFF; CDR3nt: TGTGCCAGCAGCCGGGGGTTCGGGGAGCTGTTTTTT
abundance: NA; d_gene: TRBD1; j_gene: TRBJ1-1; v_gene: TRBV12-3/TRBV12-4; CDR3aa: CASRAGTGWAEAFF; CDR3nt: TGTGCCAGCAGGGCCGGGACAGGGTGGGCTGAAGCTTTCTTT
abundance: NA; d_gene: NA; j_gene: TRBJ2-3; v_gene: TRBV29-1; CDR3aa: CSVERGGGDTQYF; CDR3nt: TGCAGCGTTGAACGGGGAGGGGGAGATACGCAGTATTTT
abundance: NA; d_gene: TRBD1; j_gene: TRBJ1-1; v_gene: TRBV29-1; CDR3aa: CSVEAPADRIAFF; CDR3nt: TGCAGCGTTGAAGCTCCCGCGGACAGGATAGCTTTCTTT
abundance: NA; d_gene: NA; j_gene: TRBJ2-2; v_gene: TRBV7-2; CDR3aa: CASNRPPYRELFF; CDR3nt: TGTGCCAGCAACCGCCCCCCCTACAGGGAGCTGTTTTTT
abundance: NA; d_gene: TRBD1; j_gene: TRBJ2-7; v_gene: TRBV2; CDR3aa: CASSGDRAYEQYF; CDR3nt: TGTGCCAGCAGTGGGGACAGAGCCTACGAGCAGTACTTC
abundance: NA; d_gene: NA; j_gene: TRBJ2-1; v_gene: TRBV2; CDR3aa: CASSAMEGSEQFF; CDR3nt: TGTGCCAGCAGTGCGATGGAGGGAAGTGAGCAGTTCTTC
abundance: NA; d_gene: NA; j_gene: TRBJ2-3; v_gene: TRBV20-1; CDR3aa: CSARDPRGSSTDTQYF; CDR3nt: TGCAGTGCTAGAGATCCGAGGGGGAGTAGCACAGATACGCAGTATTTT
abundance: NA; d_gene: TRBD1; j_gene: TRBJ2-7; v_gene: TRBV5-1; CDR3aa: CASSFGTGDYEQYF; CDR3nt: TGCGCCAGCAGCTTCGGGACAGGGGACTACGAGCAGTACTTC
abundance: NA; d_gene: NA; j_gene: TRBJ1-5; v_gene: TRBV19; CDR3aa: CATRRDAGYQPQHF; CDR3nt: TGTGCCACTCGGCGGGACGCCGGGTATCAGCCCCAGCATTTT
abundance: NA; d_gene: NA; j_gene: TRBJ2-7; v_gene: TRBV5-1; CDR3aa: CASSPGSRGNEQYF; CDR3nt: TGCGCCAGCAGCCCCGGAAGCAGGGGAAACGAGCAGTACTTC
abundance: NA; d_gene: TRBD1; j_gene: TRBJ1-4; v_gene: TRBV7-2; CDR3aa: CASSLETGDEKLFF; CDR3nt: TGTGCCAGCAGCTTAGAGACAGGGGATGAAAAACTGTTTTTT
abundance: NA; d_gene: TRBD2; j_gene: TRBJ2-5; v_gene: TRBV20-1; CDR3aa: CSAHGGSLRETQYF; CDR3nt: TGCAGTGCCCACGGGGGGAGCCTTCGAGAGACCCAGTACTTC
abundance: few; d_gene: TRBD2; j_gene: TRBJ2-7; v_gene: TRBV24-1; CDR3aa: CATSDAGTSYEQYF; CDR3nt: TGTGCCACCAGTGATGCCGGGACTAGCTACGAGCAGTACTTC
abundance: NA; d_gene: TRBD1; j_gene: TRBJ1-1; v_gene: TRBV5-6; CDR3aa: CASSKQGAGTEAFF; CDR3nt: TGTGCCAGCAGCAAACAGGGGGCCGGCACTGAAGCTTTCTTT
abundance: NA; d_gene: TRBD1; j_gene: TRBJ1-6; v_gene: TRBV20-1; CDR3aa: CSAPRQGLNSPLHF; CDR3nt: TGCAGTGCTCCAAGACAGGGGTTAAATTCACCCCTCCACTTT
abundance: NA; d_gene: TRBD1; j_gene: TRBJ1-6; v_gene: TRBV18; CDR3aa: CASSPPGQEKAPLHF; CDR3nt: TGTGCCAGCTCACCCCCGGGACAGGAAAAAGCGCCCCTCCACTTT
abundance: NA; d_gene: TRBD1; j_gene: TRBJ1-5; v_gene: TRBV20-1; CDR3aa: CSARSPGQGVKQPQHF; CDR3nt: TGCAGTGCTAGGAGTCCGGGACAGGGGGTAAAGCAGCCCCAGCATTTT
abundance: NA; d_gene: NA; j_gene: TRBJ2-7; v_gene: TRBV5-1; CDR3aa: CASSLRASVGNEQYF; CDR3nt: TGCGCCAGCAGCTTAAGGGCGTCCGTGGGTAACGAGCAGTACTTC
abundance: NA; d_gene: NA; j_gene: TRBJ1-5; v_gene: TRBV29-1; CDR3aa: CSVGTVDQPQHF; CDR3nt: TGCAGCGTTGGGACTGTGGATCAGCCCCAGCATTTT
abundance: once; d_gene: NA; j_gene: TRBJ2-3; v_gene: TRBV10-1; CDR3aa: CASSESGGDDTQYF; CDR3nt: TGCGCCAGCAGTGAGTCAGGAGGGGATGATACGCAGTATTTT
abundance: NA; d_gene: TRBD1; j_gene: TRBJ2-7; v_gene: TRBV13; CDR3aa: CASSLGFLHRGQGALGAEQYF; CDR3nt: TGTGCCAGCAGCTTAGGCTTTCTTCATAGGGGACAGGGGGCGCTTGGGGCCGAGCAGTACTTC
abundance: NA; d_gene: TRBD2; j_gene: TRBJ2-3; v_gene: TRBV5-1; CDR3aa: CASRGTTSGDTQYF; CDR3nt: TGCGCCAGCCGCGGGACTACTTCAGGAGATACGCAGTATTTT
abundance: NA; d_gene: TRBD1; j_gene: TRBJ1-1; v_gene: TRBV5-1; CDR3aa: CASSPRTGGRGTEAFF; CDR3nt: TGCGCCAGCAGCCCACGGACAGGCGGGAGGGGGACTGAAGCTTTCTTT
abundance: NA; d_gene: TRBD1; j_gene: TRBJ1-1; v_gene: TRBV7-8; CDR3aa: CASSVPGTGDTEAFF; CDR3nt: TGTGCCAGCAGCGTTCCCGGGACAGGGGACACTGAAGCTTTCTTT
abundance: NA; d_gene: NA; j_gene: TRBJ2-5; v_gene: TRBV7-9; CDR3aa: CASSFRDIQETQYF; CDR3nt: TGTGCCAGCAGCTTTAGGGATATCCAAGAGACCCAGTACTTC
abundance: NA; d_gene: NA; j_gene: TRBJ2-1; v_gene: TRBV19; CDR3aa: CASTDGYNEQFF; CDR3nt: TGTGCCAGTACGGACGGATACAATGAGCAGTTCTTC
abundance: few; d_gene: TRBD1; j_gene: TRBJ2-5; v_gene: TRBV29-1; CDR3aa: CSVRTGEETQYF; CDR3nt: TGCAGCGTGCGGACAGGGGAAGAGACCCAGTACTTC
abundance: NA; d_gene: TRBD2; j_gene: TRBJ2-7; v_gene: TRBV7-2; CDR3aa: CASSRSGGPAYEQYF; CDR3nt: TGTGCCAGCAGCCGTTCGGGGGGGCCCGCCTACGAGCAGTACTTC
abundance: NA; d_gene: NA; j_gene: TRBJ2-1; v_gene: TRBV19; CDR3aa: CASKGGDPSSYNEQFF; CDR3nt: TGTGCCAGTAAGGGGGGAGACCCGAGCTCCTACAATGAGCAGTTCTTC
abundance: NA; d_gene: NA; j_gene: TRBJ2-7; v_gene: TRBV5-1; CDR3aa: CASSFDSSYEQYF; CDR3nt: TGCGCCAGCAGCTTTGACAGTTCCTACGAGCAGTACTTC
abundance: NA; d_gene: TRBD2; j_gene: TRBJ2-7; v_gene: TRBV5-1; CDR3aa: CASSQERGTYEQYF; CDR3nt: TGCGCCAGCAGCCAGGAGCGGGGGACCTACGAGCAGTACTTC